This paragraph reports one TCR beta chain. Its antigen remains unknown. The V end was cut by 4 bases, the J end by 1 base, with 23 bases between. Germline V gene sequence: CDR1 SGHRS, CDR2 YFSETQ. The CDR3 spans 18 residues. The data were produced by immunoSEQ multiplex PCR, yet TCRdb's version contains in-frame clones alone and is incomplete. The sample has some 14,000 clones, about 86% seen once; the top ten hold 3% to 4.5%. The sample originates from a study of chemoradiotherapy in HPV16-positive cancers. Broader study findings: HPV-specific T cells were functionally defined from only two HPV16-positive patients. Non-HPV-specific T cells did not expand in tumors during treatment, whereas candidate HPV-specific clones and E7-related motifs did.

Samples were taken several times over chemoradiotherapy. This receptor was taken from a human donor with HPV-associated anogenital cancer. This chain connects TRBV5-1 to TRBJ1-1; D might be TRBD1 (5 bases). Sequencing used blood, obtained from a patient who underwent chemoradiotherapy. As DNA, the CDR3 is TGCGCCAGCAGCCCCGCTGGGGGACCTGTAACAGGGAACACTGAAGCTTTCTTT. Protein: CASSPAGGPVTGNTEAFF.